The clone carrying this TCR beta chain was picked up many times. Its ends do not fully match the called genes, so a read error is possible. The CDR3 contains 14 residues. Germline V CDR1 and CDR2: SGHRS, YFSETQ. TCRdb passed the RT-PCR reads through MiXCR, listing each CDR3 protein once. The profile shows more than 600,000 distinct CDR3 sequences, approximately 15% of them singletons. The source of this sequence is a female donor in good health, serving as a healthy control. The specimen sequenced was memory CD4+ T cells from blood. V is TRBV5-1 and J is TRBJ1-1; TRBD1 agrees at 7 bases. Here the CDR3 reads CASSLQGPNTEAFF. In DNA form, the CDR3 reads TGTGCCAGCAGCTTACAGGGGCCGAACACTGAAGCTTTCTTT.